This entry lists 5 T cell receptor beta chains sequenced from one sample in a study of CD8+CD57+ T cells in acquired aplastic anemia. TCR beta VDJ combinations and CDR3 sequences were profiled from genomic DNA. TCRdb redid the calling of the reads with MiXCR, one entry per CDR3 protein. The data show 35,000 to 45,000 distinct CDR3 sequences, roughly two thirds seen once. The sequencing sample was made of sorted CD4+, CD8+, or CD8+CD57+ T cells (not recorded which) from PBMCs. Source of these receptors: a human donor in good health, serving as a control.

This clonotype came up once. V and J are TRBV20-1 and TRBJ2-1, with 15 bases matching TRBD2. V gave up 0 bases and J gave up 4 bases; unmatched junction bases: 7. Germline loops: CDR1 DFQATT, CDR2 SNEGSKA (reference sequence). The CDR3 loop spans 18 amino acids. CDR3 bases: TGCAGTGCTAGAGATCGGTGGGGGACTAGCGGGGGGTACAATGAGCAGTTCTTC. Its protein is CSARDRWGTSGGYNEQFF.

The V call is TRBV20-1, the J call TRBJ1-5, with 9 bases that match TRBD1. Germline values: CDR1 DFQATT, CDR2 SNEGSKA (reference sequence). After removal of 2 bases from V and 9 bases from J, the junction contained 17 bases not matched to a gene. The CDR3 contains 17 residues. The DNA of the CDR3 is TGCAGTGCTAGACCCCTCGGGACAGGGACCCCCATAGGGCCCCAGCATTTT. Translating gives CSARPLGTGTPIGPQHF.

This clonotype appeared a few times. The J gene is TRBJ1-6, the V gene TRBV25-1; D is ambiguous. Germline-derived CDR1 and CDR2 are MGHDK and SYGVNS. The CDR3 totals 16 residues. Trimming left V 4 bases short and J 5 bases short, with 15 bases between. CDR3 loop: CASSGLWPRNNSPLHF. The CDR3 DNA follows: TGTGCCAGCAGTGGGTTATGGCCGCGGAATAATTCACCCCTCCACTTT. Looking up the rest from reference TRBV25-1 and TRBJ1-6 gives the full variable domain: EADIYQTPRYLVIGTGKKITLECSQTMGHDKMYWYQQDPGMELHLIHYSYGVNSTEKGDLSSESTVSRIRTEHFPLTLESARPSHTSQYLCASSGLWPRNNSPLHFGNGTRLTVT.

With respect to this clonotype: A read error may produce the germline difference seen at one junction end. This chain links TRBV10-1 with TRBJ2-2; D is perhaps TRBD1 or TRBD2 (6 bases each). The CDR3 consists of 15 residues. Germline V CDR1 and CDR2: WNHNN, SYGVQD (reference sequence). The CDR3 DNA follows: TGCGCCAGCAGTGAGCGGGGGCGTGTCACCGGGGAGCTGGTTTTT. Translating gives CASSERGRVTGELVF.

The rearrangement uses TRBV29-1 and TRBJ1-1, with a tentative D call TRBD1 (5 bases). Trimming left V 7 bases short and J 8 bases short, with 17 bases between. The germline V gene encodes CDR1 SQVTM and CDR2 ANQGSEA. The CDR3 consists of 12 residues. In DNA form, the CDR3 reads TGCAGCGCTGGCGGGGCCAGACCAGAAGCTTTCTTT. This encodes CSAGGARPEAFF.